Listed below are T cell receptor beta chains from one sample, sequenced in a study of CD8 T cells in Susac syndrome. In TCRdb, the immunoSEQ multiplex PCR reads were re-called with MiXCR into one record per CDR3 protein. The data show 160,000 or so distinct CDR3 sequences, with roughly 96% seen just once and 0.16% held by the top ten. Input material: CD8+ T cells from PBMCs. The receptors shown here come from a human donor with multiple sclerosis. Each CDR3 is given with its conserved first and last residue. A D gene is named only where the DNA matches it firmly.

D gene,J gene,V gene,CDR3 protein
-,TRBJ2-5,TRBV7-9,CASSFGQKEETQYF
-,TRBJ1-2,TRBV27,CASGRGDYGYTF
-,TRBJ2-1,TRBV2,CASSDGQGQFF
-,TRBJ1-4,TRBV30,CAWSHGLGGPNEKLFF
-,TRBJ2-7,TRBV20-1,CSASLGEVYEQYF
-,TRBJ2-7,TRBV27,CASSLRGRQQNF
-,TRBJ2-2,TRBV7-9,CASSLVIHGGELFF
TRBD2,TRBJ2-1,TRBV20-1,CSARDPPSGSLDEQFF
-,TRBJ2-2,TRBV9,CASSVGLGELFF
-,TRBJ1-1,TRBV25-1,CASIGVTEAFF
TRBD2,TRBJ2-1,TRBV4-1,CASSQASLLGGGAYEQFF
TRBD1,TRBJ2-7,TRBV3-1,CATQGENSYEQYF
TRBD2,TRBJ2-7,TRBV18,CASSPSTSGSYEQYF
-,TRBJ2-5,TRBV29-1,CSVIPEQGIQETQYF
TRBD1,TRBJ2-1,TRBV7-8,CASSLPRDRGNEQFF
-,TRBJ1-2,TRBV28,CASSSTRKGPNYGYTF
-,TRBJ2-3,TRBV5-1,CASSLALNTQYF
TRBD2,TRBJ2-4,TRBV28,CASSRGLAGSVIQYF
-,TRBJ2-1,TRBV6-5,CASSYSETNYNEQFF
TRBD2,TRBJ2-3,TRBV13,CATSEGLADSDTQYF
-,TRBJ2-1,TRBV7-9,CASSLEVWTQQFF
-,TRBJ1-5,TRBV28,CASSIQEPWGNQPQHF
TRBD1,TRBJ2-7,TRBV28,CASSQAGTALYEQYF
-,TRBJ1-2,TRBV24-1,CATSESGVGGYTF
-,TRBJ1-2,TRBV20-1,CSARAVANYGYTF
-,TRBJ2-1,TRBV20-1,CSARVAGAGEQFF
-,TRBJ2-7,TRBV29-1,CSVTRIRPGTLEYEQYF
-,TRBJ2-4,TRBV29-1,CSVEDWELGLPRQYF
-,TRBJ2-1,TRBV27,CASHPTSYNEQFF
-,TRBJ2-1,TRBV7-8,CASSLVPSSSYNEQFF
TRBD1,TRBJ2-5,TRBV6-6,CASSSTGGQETQYF
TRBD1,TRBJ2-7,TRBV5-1,CASSDGQGPYEQYF
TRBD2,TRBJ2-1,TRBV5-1,CASSLKLLAGGSEQFF
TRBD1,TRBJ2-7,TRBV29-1,CSAQTGTGAHYEQYF
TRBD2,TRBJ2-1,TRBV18,CASSPLREAYNEQFF
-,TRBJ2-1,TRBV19,CASSTGTVYNEQFF
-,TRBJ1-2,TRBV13,CASSVAAYGYTF
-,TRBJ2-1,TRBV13,CASSLNRDYNEQFF
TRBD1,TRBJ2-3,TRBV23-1,CASSLTRGKIPDTQYF
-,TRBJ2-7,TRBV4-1,CASSQGEGSYEQYF
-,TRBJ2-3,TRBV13,CASSYRDANTQYF
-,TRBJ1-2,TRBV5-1,CASSLRGGANYGYTF
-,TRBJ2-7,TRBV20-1,CSGTDWDSTYEQYF
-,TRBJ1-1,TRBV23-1,CASSQSGSRPEAFF
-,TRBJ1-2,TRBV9,CASSAPRSGAGGRGYTF
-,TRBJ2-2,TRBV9,CASSVDVRGTGELFF
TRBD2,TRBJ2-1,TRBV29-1,CSVVREGYNEQFF
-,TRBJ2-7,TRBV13,CASSSSGTTYEQYF
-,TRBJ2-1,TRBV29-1,CSVEYRDATYNEQFF
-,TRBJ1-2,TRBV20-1,CTAYVQEGYTF
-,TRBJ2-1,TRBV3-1,CASSQRGGYNEQFF
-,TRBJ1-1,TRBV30,CAWSPKAHGSQAFF
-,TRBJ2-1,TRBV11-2,CASSSQGMGEQFF